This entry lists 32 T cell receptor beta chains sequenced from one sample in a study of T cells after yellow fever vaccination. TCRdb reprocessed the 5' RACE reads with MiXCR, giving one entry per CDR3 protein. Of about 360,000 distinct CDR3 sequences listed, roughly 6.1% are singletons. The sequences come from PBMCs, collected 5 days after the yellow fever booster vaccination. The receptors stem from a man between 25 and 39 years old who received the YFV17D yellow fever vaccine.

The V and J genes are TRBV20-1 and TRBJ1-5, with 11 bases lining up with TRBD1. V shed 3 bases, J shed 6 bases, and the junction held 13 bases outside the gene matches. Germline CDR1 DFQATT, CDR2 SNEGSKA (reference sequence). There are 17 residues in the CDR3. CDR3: CSARDRGQFAPAQPQHF. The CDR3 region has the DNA TGCAGTGCTAGGGACAGGGGGCAGTTCGCTCCGGCTCAGCCCCAGCATTTT.

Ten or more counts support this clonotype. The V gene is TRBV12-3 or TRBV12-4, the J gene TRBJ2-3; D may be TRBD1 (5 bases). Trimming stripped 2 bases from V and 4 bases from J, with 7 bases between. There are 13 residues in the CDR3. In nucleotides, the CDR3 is TGTGCCAGCAGTTTATTGGGGCCAGATACGCAGTATTTT. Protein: CASSLLGPDTQYF.

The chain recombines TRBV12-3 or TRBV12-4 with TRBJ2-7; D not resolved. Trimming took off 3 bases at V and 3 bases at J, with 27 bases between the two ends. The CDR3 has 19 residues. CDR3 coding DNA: TGTGCCAGCAGTTTCTCCCTTGAAGACCGCGATGTGTCAGGCTACGAGCAGTACTTC. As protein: CASSFSLEDRDVSGYEQYF.

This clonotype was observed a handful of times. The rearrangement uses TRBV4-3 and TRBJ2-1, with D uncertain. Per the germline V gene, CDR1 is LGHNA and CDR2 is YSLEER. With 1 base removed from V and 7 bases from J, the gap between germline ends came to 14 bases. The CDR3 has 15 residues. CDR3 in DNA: TGCGCCAGCAGCCAAGCCTTACCGGCAAGTAATGAGCAGTTCTTC. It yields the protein CASSQALPASNEQFF.

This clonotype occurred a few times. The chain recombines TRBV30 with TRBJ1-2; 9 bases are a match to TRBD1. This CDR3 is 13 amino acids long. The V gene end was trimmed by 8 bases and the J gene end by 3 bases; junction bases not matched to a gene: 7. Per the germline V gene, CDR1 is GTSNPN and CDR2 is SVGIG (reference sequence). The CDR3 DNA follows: TGTGCCGGTAAAACAGGGGGCGACTATGGCTACACCTTC. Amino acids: CAGKTGGDYGYTF.

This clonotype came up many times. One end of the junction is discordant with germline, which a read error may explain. The CDR3 is CASSWKGTNTEAFF. The CDR3 nucleotides are TGTGCCAGTAGTTGGAAGGGGACGAACACTGAAGCTTTCTTT. V is TRBV12-3 or TRBV12-4 and J is TRBJ1-1, with a possible D match to TRBD1 (5 bases). CDR3 length: 14 residues.

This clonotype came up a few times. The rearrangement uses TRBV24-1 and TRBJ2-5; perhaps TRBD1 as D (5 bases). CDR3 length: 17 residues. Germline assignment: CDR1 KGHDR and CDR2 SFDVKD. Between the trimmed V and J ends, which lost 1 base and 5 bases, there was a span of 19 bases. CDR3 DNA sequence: TGTGCCACCAGTGATTTCCGGCCCCCAGGGCCCCGGGAGACCCAGTACTTC. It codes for CATSDFRPPGPRETQYF.

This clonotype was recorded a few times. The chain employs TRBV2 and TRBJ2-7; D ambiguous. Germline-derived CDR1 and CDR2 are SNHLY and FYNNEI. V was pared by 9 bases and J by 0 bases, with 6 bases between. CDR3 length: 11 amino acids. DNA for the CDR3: TGTGCCAGTGAGGACTCCTACGAGCAGTACTTC. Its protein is CASEDSYEQYF.

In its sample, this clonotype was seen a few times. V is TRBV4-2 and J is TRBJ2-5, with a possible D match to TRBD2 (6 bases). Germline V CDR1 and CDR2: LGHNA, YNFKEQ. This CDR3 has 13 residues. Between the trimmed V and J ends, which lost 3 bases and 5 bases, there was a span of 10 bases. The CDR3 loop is CASSQPAGETQYF. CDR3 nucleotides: TGTGCCAGCAGCCAGCCTGCGGGGGAGACCCAGTACTTC.

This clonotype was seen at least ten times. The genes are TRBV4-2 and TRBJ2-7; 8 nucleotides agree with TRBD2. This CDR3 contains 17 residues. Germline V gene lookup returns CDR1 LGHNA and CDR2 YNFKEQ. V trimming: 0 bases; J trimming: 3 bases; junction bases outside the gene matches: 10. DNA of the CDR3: TGTGCCAGCAGCCAAGAGGTAGTCACTAGCGGCGTCTACGAGCAGTACTTC. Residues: CASSQEVVTSGVYEQYF.

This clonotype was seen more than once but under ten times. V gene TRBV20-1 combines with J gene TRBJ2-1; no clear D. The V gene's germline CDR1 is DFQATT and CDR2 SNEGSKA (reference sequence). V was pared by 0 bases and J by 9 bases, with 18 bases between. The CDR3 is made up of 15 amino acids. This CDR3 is CSARDGPSADFEQFF. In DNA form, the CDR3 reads TGCAGTGCTAGAGATGGGCCCTCCGCCGACTTTGAGCAGTTCTTC.

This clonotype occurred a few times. CDR3 amino acids: CSARFLARNEQFF. CDR3 coding DNA: TGCAGTGCTAGATTTCTAGCTCGCAATGAGCAGTTCTTC. This sequence joins TRBV20-1 and TRBJ2-1; TRBD2 might be the D (5 bases). CDR1 and CDR2 from the germline V gene are DFQATT and SNEGSKA (reference sequence). Between the trimmed V and J ends, which lost 2 bases and 6 bases, there was a span of 11 bases. This CDR3 region has 13 residues.

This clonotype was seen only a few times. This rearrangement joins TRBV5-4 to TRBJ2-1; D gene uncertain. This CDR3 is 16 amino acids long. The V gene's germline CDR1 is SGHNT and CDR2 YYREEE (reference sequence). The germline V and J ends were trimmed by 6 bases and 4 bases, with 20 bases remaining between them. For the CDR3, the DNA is TGTGCCAGCACCCCCTCCGTAGGGAACCCTTACAATGAGCAGTTCTTC. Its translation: CASTPSVGNPYNEQFF.

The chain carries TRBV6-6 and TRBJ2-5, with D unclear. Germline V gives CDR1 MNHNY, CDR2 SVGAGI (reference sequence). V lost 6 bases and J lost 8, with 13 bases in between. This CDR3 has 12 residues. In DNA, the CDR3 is TGTGCCAGCAGGCCCCTAAGAGGAACCCAGTACTTC. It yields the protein CASRPLRGTQYF.

The CDR3 region has the DNA TGCAGTGCAGTGACTAGCGGGGCTTCCTACGAGCAGTACTTC. Protein: CSAVTSGASYEQYF. The chain recombines TRBV20-1 with TRBJ2-7; 11 nucleotides align to TRBD2. Per germline, CDR1 DFQATT and CDR2 SNEGSKA (reference sequence). This CDR3 has 14 amino acids. V shed 6 bases and J 1 base; nucleotides not matched to a gene: 5.

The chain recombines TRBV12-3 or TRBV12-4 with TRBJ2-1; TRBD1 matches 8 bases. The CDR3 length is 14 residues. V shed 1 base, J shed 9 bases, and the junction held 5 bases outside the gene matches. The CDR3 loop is CASSLVQGAGEQFF. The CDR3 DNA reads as TGTGCCAGCAGTTTAGTTCAGGGGGCCGGTGAGCAGTTCTTC.

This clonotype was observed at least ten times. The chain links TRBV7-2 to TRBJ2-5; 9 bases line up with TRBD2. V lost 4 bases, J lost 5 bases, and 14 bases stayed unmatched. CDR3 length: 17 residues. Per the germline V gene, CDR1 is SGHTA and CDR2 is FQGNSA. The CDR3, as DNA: TGTGCCAGCAGCTCCCCCTGGGGCGCGGGAGGGGAGGAGACCCAGTACTTC. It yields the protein CASSSPWGAGGEETQYF.

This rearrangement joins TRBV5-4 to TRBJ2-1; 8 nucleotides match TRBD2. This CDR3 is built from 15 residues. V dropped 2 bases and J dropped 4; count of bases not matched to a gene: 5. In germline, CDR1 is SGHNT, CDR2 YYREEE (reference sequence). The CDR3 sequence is CASSFLAGFYNEQFF. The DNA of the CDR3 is TGTGCCAGCAGCTTCTTAGCGGGGTTTTACAATGAGCAGTTCTTC.

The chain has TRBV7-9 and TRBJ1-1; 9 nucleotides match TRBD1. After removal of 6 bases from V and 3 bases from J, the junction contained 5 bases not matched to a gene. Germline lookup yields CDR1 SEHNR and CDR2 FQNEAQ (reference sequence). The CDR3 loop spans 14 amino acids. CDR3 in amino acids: CASRGQGWDTEAFF. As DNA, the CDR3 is TGTGCCAGCAGGGGACAGGGATGGGACACTGAAGCTTTCTTT.

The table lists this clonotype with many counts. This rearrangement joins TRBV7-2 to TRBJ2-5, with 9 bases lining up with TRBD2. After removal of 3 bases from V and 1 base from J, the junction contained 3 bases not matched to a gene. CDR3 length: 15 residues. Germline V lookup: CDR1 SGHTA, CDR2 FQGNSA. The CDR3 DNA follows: TGTGCCAGCAGCTTTCTAGCGGGACCCCAAGAGACCCAGTACTTC. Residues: CASSFLAGPQETQYF.

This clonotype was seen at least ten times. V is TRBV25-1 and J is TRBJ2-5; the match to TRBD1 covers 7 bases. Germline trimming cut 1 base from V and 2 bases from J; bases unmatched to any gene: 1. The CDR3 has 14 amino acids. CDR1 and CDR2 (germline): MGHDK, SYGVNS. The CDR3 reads CASSESTGQETQYF. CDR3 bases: TGTGCCAGCAGTGAATCGACAGGGCAAGAGACCCAGTACTTC.

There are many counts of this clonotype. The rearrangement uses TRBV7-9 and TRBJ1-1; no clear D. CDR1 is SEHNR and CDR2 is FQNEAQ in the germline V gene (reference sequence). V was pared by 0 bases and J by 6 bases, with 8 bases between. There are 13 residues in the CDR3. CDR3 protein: CASSLAGVSEAFF. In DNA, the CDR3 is TGTGCCAGCAGCTTAGCTGGCGTGTCTGAAGCTTTCTTT.

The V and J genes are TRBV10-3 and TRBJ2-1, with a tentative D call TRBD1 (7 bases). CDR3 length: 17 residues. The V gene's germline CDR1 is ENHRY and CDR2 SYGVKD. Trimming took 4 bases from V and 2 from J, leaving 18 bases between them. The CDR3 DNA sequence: TGTGCCATCAGTGCCGCGGGACAGCGAATCCCCTACAATGAGCAGTTCTTC. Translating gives CAISAAGQRIPYNEQFF.

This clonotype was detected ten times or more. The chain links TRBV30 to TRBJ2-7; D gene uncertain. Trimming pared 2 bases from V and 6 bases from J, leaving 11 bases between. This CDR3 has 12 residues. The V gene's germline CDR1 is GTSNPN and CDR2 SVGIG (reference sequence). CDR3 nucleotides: TGTGCCTGGAGTACCCCCCTCCGCGAGCAGTACTTC. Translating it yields CAWSTPLREQYF. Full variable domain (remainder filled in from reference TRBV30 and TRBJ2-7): SQTIHQWPATLVQPVGSPLSLECTVEGTSNPNLYWYRQAAGRGLQLLFYSVGIGQISSEVPQNLSASRPQDRQFILSSKKLLLSDSGFYLCAWSTPLREQYFGPGTRLTVT.

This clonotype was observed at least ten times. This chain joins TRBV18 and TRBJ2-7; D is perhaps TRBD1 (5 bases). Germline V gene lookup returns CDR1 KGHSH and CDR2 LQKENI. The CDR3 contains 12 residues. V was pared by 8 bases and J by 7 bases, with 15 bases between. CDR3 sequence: CASHTTGVEQYF. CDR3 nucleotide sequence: TGTGCCAGCCATACCACAGGAGTTGAGCAGTACTTC.

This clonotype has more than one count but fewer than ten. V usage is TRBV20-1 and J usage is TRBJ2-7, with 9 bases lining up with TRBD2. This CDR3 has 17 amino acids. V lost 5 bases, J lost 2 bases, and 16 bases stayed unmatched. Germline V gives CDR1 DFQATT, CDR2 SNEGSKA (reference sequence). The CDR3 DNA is TGCAGTGCTGGAAGACTAGCGGATCGCCGATTTACCTACGAGCAGTACTTC. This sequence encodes CSAGRLADRRFTYEQYF.

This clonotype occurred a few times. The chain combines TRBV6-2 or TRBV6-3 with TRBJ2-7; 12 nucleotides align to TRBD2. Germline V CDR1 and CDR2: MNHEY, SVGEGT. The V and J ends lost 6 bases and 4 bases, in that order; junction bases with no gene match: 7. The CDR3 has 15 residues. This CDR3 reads CASSIGLAGLYEQYF. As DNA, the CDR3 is TGTGCCAGCAGCATCGGACTAGCGGGACTATACGAGCAGTACTTC.

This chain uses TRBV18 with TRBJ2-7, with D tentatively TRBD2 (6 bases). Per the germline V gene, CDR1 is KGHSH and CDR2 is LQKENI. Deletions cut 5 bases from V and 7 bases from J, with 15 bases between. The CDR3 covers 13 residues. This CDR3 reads CASSSKSAGEQYF. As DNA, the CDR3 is TGTGCCAGCTCATCTAAAAGTGCGGGGGAGCAGTACTTC. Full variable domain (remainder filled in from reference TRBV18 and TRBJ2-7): NAGVMQNPRHLVRRRGQEARLRCSPMKGHSHVYWYRQLPEEGLKFMVYLQKENIIDESGMPKERFSAEFPKEGPSILRIQQVVRGDSAAYFCASSSKSAGEQYFGPGTRLTVT.

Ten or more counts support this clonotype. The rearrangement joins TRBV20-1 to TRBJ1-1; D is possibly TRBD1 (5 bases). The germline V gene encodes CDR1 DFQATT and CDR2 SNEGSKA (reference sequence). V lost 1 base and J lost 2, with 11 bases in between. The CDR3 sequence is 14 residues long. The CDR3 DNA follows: TGCAGTGCTAGAGTTGGGGCCGTTAACACTGAAGCTTTCTTT. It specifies CSARVGAVNTEAFF.

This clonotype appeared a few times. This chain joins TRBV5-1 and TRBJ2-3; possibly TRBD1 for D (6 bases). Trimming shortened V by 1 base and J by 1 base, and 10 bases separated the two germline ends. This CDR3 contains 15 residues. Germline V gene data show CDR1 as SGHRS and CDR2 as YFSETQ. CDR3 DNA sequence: TGCGCCAGCAGCTTGCAGGGGAGCGGCACAGATACGCAGTATTTT. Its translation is CASSLQGSGTDTQYF.

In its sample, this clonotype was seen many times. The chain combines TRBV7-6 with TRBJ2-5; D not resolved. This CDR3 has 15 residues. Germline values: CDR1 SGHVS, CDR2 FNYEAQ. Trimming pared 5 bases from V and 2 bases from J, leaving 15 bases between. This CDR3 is CASSLLTIKQETQYF. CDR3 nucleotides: TGTGCCAGCAGCCTTCTGACGATAAAACAAGAGACCCAGTACTTC.

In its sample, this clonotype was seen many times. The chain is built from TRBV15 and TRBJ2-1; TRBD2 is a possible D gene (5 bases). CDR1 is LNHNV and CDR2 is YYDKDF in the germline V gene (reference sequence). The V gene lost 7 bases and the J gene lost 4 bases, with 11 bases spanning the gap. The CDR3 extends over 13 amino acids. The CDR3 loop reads CATMAGGYNEQFF. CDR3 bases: TGTGCCACCATGGCGGGTGGTTACAATGAGCAGTTCTTC. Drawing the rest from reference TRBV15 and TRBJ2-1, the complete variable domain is DAMVIQNPRYQVTQFGKPVTLSCSQTLNHNVMYWYQQKSSQAPKLLFHYYDKDFNNEADTPDNFQSRRPNTSFCFLDIRSPGLGDTAMYLCATMAGGYNEQFFGPGTRLTVL.